This entry lists 4 T cell receptor beta chains sequenced from one sample in a study of blood T cell repertoires in COVID-19. The table came from immunoSEQ multiplex PCR; TCRdb's copy has only in-frame clones and leaves some out. The sample holds about 190,000 clones; 84% are singletons and the top ten take about an eighth. Input material: peripheral blood. The receptors originated from a man aged 25 to 40 with active or convalescent COVID-19.

This rearrangement joins TRBV10-1 to TRBJ2-5, with 11 bases matching TRBD2. Germline trimming cut 6 bases from V and 5 bases from J; bases unmatched to any gene: 8. This CDR3 comprises 15 residues. Per the germline V gene, CDR1 is WNHNN and CDR2 is SYGVQD (reference sequence). The CDR3 sequence: CASSTGTSGAETQYF. CDR3 in DNA: TGCGCCAGCAGCACCGGGACTAGCGGTGCGGAGACCCAGTACTTC.

The chain is built from TRBV4-3 and TRBJ1-3; no definite D call. Germline lookup yields CDR1 LGHNA and CDR2 YSLEER. The CDR3 is 16 residues long. V was pared by 0 bases and J by 2 bases, with 11 bases between. The CDR3 DNA reads TGCGCCAGCAGCCAAGACGTAGTAGCCCCTGGAAACACCATATATTTT. Its translation: CASSQDVVAPGNTIYF.

The chain couples TRBV6-1 to TRBJ1-6; 11 nucleotides match TRBD1. Per germline, CDR1 MNHNS and CDR2 SASEGT. J was trimmed by 10 bases and V by 4 bases; bases with no gene match: 9. This CDR3 comprises 16 residues. The CDR3 region is CASSVSDRGLDSPLHF. As DNA, the CDR3 is TGTGCCAGCAGTGTCTCGGACAGGGGGCTTGACTCACCCCTCCACTTT.

The chain uses TRBV6-5 and TRBJ2-7; D is uncertain. With 8 bases removed from V and 0 bases from J, the gap between germline ends came to 11 bases. This CDR3 region has 13 residues. The germline CDR1 and CDR2 sequences are MNHEY and SVGAGI. The CDR3 spells CASHGFHSYEQYF. As DNA, the CDR3 is TGTGCCAGCCACGGGTTCCACTCCTACGAGCAGTACTTC.